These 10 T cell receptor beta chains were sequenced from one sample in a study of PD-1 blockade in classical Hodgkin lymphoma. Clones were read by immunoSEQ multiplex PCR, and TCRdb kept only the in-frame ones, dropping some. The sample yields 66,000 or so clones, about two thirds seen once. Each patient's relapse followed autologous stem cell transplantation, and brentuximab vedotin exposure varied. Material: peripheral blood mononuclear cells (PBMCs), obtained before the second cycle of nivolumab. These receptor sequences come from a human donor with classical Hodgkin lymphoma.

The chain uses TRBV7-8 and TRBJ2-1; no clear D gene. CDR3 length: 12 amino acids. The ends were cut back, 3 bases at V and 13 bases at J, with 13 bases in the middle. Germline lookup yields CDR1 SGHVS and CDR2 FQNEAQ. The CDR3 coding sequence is TGTGCCAGCAGCTTCGTGGCCCTTCACCAGTTCTTC. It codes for CASSFVALHQFF.

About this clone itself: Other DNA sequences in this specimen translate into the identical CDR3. The CDR3 bases are TGTGCCAGCAGTTACGTGGGAGGAACTGAAGCTTTCTTT. Encoded protein: CASSYVGGTEAFF. The chain is built from TRBV6-5 and TRBJ1-1; D unresolved. CDR3 length: 13 residues. In germline, CDR1 is MNHEY, CDR2 SVGAGI. Trimming removed 2 bases at V and 5 bases at J, with 9 bases between.

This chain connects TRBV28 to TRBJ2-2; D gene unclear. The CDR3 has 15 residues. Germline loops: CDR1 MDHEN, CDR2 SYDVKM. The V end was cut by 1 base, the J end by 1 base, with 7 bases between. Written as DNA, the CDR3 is TGTGCCAGCAGTTTATTTGCAGAGAACACCGGGGAGCTGTTTTTT. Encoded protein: CASSLFAENTGELFF. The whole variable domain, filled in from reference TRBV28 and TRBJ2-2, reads DVKVTQSSRYLVKRTGEKVFLECVQDMDHENMFWYRQDPGLGLRLIYFSYDVKMKEKGDIPEGYSVSREKKERFSLILESASTNQTSMYLCASSLFAENTGELFFGEGSRLTVL.

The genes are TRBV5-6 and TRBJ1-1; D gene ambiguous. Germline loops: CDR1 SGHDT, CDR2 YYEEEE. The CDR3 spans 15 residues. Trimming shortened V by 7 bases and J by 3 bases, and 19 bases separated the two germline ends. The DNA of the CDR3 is TGTGCCAGCTCACGGCTCGACCGCGGGGACACTGAAGCTTTCTTT. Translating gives CASSRLDRGDTEAFF.

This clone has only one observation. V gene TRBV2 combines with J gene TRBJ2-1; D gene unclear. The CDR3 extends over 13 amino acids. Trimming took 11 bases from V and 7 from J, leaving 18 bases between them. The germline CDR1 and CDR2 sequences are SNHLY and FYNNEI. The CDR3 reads CAGTGPLANEQFF. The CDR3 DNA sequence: TGTGCCGGCACTGGGCCTCTTGCAAATGAGCAGTTCTTC.

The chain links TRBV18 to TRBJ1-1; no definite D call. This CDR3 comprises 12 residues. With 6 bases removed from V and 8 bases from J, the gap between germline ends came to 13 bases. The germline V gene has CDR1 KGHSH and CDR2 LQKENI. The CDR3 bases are TGTGCCAGCTCTCCCGGTGGGTTGGAAGCTTTCTTT. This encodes CASSPGGLEAFF.

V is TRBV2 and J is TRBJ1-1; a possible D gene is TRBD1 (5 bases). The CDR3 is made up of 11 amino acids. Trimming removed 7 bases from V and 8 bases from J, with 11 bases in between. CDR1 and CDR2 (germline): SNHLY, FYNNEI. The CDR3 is CASISGREAFF. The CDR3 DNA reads TGTGCCAGCATTTCAGGGCGAGAAGCTTTCTTT.

In DNA, the CDR3 is TGCAGCGCTGGGACAGGGGGCGGCGAGCAGTACTTC. Protein product: CSAGTGGGEQYF. V is TRBV29-1 and J is TRBJ2-7; TRBD1 aligns across 12 bases. The CDR3 has 12 amino acids. Germline trimming cut 7 bases from V and 6 bases from J; bases unmatched to any gene: 4. Germline V gene sequence: CDR1 SQVTM, CDR2 ANQGSEA.

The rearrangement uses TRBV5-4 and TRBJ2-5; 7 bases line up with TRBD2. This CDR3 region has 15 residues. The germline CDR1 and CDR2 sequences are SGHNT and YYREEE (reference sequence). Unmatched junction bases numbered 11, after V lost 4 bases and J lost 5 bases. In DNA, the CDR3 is TGTGCCAGCAGCGTCCAGGGCGGGAGTATGGAGACCCAGTACTTC. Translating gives CASSVQGGSMETQYF.

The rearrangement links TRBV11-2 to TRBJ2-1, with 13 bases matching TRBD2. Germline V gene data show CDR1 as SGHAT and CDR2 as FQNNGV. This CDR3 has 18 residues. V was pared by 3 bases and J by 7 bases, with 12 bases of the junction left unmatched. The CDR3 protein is CASSLYLGLAGEENEQFF. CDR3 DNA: TGTGCCAGCAGCTTGTACCTAGGACTAGCGGGAGAGGAGAATGAGCAGTTCTTC.